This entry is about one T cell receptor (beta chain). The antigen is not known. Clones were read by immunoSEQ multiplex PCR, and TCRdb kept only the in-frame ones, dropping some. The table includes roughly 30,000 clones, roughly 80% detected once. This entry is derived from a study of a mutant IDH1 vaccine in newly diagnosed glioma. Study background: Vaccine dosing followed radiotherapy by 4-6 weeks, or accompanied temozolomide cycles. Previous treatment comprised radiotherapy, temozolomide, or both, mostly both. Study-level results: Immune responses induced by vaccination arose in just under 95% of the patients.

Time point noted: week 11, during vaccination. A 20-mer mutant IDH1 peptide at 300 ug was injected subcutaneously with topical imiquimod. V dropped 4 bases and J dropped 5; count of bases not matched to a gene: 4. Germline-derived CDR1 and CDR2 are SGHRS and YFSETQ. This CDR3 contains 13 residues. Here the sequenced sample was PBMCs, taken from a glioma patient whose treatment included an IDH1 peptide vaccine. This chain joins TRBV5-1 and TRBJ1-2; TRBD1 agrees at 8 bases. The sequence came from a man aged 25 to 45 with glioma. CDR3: CASSLDRGYGYTF. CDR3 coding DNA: TGCGCCAGCAGCCTCGACAGGGGTTATGGCTACACCTTC.